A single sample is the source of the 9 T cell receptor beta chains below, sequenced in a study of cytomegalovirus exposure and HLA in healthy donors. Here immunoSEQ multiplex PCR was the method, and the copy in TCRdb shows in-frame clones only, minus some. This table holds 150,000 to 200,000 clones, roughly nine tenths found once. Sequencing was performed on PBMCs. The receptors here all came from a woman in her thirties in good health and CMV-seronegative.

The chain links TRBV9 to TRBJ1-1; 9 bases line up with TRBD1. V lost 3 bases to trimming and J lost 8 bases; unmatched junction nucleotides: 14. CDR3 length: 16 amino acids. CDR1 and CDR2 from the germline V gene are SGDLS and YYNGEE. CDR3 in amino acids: CASSGFRPGQGTEAFF. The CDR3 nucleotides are TGTGCCAGCAGCGGGTTTCGCCCGGGACAGGGCACCGAAGCTTTCTTT.

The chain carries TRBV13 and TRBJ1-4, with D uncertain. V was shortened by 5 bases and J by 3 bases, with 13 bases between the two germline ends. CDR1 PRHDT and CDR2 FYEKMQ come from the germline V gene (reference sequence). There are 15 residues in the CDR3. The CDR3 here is CASSGDPYSNEKLFF. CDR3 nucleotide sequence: TGTGCCAGCAGCGGAGACCCGTACTCTAATGAAAAACTGTTTTTT. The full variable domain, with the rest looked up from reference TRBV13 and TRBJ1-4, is AAGVIQSPRHLIKEKRETATLKCYPIPRHDTVYWYQQGPGQDPQFLISFYEKMQSDKGSIPDRFSAQQFSDYHSELNMSSLELGDSALYFCASSGDPYSNEKLFFGSGTQLSVL.

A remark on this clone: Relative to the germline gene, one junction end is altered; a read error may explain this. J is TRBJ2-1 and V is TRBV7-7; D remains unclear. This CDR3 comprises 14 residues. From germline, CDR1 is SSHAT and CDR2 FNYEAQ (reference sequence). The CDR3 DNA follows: TGTGCTAGCAGCTTGAATCAAAGGGCTAATGAGCAGTTCTTC. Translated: CASSLNQRANEQFF. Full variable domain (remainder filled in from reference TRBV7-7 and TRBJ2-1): GAGVSQSPRYKVTKRGQDVTLRCDPISSHATLYWYQQALGQGPEFLTYFNYEAQPDKSGLPSDRFSAERPEGSISTLTIQRTEQRDSAMYRCASSLNQRANEQFFGPGTRLTVL.

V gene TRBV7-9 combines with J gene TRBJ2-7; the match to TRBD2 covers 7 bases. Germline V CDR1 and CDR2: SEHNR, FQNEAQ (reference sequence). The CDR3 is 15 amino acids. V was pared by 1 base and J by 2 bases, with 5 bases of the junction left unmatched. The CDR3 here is CASSLVGGGTYEQYF. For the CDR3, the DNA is TGTGCCAGCAGCTTAGTTGGCGGGGGTACCTACGAGCAGTACTTC.

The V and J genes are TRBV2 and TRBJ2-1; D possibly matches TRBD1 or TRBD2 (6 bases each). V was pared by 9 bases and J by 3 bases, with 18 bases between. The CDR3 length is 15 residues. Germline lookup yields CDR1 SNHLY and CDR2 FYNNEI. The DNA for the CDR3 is TGTGCCAGTGGAAGAGGGGGGCTAGGCTACAATGAGCAGTTCTTC. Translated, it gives CASGRGGLGYNEQFF.

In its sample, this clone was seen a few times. Written as DNA, the CDR3 is TGTGCCAGTAGTCCCGCCCCAGGGGCTGGCTGGGGCTACACCTTC. Protein product: CASSPAPGAGWGYTF. The V call is TRBV19, the J call TRBJ1-2; possibly TRBD1 for D (6 bases). Germline CDR1 reads LNHDA; CDR2 reads SQIVND (reference sequence). Between the trimmed V and J ends, which lost 5 bases and 8 bases, there was a span of 21 bases. The CDR3 loop spans 15 amino acids.

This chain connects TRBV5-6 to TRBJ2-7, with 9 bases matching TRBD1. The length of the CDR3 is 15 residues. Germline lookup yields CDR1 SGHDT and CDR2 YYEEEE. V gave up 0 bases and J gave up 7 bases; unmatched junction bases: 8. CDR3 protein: CASSLEGQGSPEQYF. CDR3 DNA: TGTGCCAGCAGCTTGGAGGGACAGGGATCTCCGGAGCAGTACTTC.

The CDR3 DNA reads TGTGCCAGCAGCTTAGTGCGGGGGAACACAGATACGCAGTATTTT. It yields the protein CASSLVRGNTDTQYF. V usage is TRBV7-9 and J usage is TRBJ2-3; 7 bases line up with TRBD2. Trimming removed 1 base from V and 2 bases from J; junction bases left unmatched: 3. The CDR3 extends over 15 amino acids. Germline lookup yields CDR1 SEHNR and CDR2 FQNEAQ (reference sequence).

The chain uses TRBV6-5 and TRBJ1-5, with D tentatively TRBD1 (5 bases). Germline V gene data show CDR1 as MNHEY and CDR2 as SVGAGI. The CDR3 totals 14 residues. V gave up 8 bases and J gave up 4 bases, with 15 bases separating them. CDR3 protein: CASALTGGNQPQHF. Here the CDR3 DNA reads TGTGCCAGCGCCCTAACCGGGGGAAATCAGCCCCAGCATTTT.